A single T cell receptor (beta chain) is shown here with its context. What it binds is not known. Profiling relied on immunoSEQ multiplex PCR, and the TCRdb table lists in-frame clones only, not all of them. Of tens of thousands of clones detected, about 93% appear once; the ten largest clones hold less than 5.5%. The sample belongs to a study of T cell responses to AZD1222 COVID-19 vaccine. The CDR3 covers 18 residues. V was trimmed by 5 bases and J by 5 bases, leaving 25 bases between them. Per germline, CDR1 SNHLY and CDR2 FYNNEI. Study-wide results and caveats: In all cases, repertoires were sampled only after the peak T cell response.

The specimen was peripheral blood, collected on day 0 of MenACWY control vaccination. The source of this sequence is an adult in good health. This chain connects TRBV2 to TRBJ2-1, with D uncertain. This CDR3 reads CASSLLPPDSRPHNEQFF. The CDR3 DNA reads TGTGCCAGCAGTCTCCTCCCCCCAGATTCGAGGCCCCACAATGAGCAGTTCTTC.